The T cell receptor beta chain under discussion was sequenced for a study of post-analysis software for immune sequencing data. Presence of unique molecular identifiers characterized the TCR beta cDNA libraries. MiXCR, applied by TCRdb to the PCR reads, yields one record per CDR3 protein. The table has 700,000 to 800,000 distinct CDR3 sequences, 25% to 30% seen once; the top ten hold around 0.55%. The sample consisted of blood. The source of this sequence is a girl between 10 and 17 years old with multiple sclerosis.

CDR3 residues: CSVEGGRRTEQFF. The CDR3, as DNA: TGCAGCGTTGAGGGCGGGAGGAGGACTGAGCAGTTCTTC. This chain joins TRBV29-1 and TRBJ2-1; 8 nucleotides match TRBD2. CDR3 length: 13 amino acids. V gave up 3 bases and J gave up 9 bases; unmatched junction bases: 7. Germline values: CDR1 SQVTM, CDR2 ANQGSEA.